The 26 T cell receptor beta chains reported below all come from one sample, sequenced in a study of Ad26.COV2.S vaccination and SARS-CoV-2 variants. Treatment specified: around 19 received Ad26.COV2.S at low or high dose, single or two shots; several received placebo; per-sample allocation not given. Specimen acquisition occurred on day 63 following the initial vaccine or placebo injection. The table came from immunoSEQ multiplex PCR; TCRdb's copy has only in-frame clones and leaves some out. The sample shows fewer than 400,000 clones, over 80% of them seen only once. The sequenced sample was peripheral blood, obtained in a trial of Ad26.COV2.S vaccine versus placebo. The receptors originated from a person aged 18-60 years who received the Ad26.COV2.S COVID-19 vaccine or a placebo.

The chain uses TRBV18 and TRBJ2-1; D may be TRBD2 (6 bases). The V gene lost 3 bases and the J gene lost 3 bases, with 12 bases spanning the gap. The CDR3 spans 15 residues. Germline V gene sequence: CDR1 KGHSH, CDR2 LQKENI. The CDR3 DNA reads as TGTGCCAGCTCACCCTTCGGGGGACGCTACAATGAGCAGTTCTTC. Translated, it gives CASSPFGGRYNEQFF.

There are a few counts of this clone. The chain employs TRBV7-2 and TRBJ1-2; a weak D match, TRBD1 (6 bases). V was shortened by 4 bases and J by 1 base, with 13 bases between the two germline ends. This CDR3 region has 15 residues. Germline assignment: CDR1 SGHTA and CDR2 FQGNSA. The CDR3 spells CASSSYREINYGYTF. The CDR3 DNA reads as TGTGCCAGCAGCTCATACAGGGAAATTAACTATGGCTACACCTTC.

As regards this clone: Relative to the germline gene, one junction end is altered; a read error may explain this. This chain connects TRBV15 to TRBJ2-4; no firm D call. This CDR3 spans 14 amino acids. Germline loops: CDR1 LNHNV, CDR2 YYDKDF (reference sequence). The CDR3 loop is CATSGDVNPNIQYF. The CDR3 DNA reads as TGTGCCACCAGCGGAGACGTGAATCCAAACATTCAGTACTTC.

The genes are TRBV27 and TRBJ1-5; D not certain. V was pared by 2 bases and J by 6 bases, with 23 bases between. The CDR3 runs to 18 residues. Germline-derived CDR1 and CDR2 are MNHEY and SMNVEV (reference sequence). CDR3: CASSLKPSAGGVGQPQHF. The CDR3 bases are TGTGCCAGCAGTTTAAAGCCTTCGGCCGGAGGTGTGGGTCAGCCCCAGCATTTT.

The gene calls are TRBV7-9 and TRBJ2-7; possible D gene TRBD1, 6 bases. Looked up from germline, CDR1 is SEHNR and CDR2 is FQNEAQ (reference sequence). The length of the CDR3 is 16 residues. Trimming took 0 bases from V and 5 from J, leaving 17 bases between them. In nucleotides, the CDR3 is TGTGCCAGCAGCTTAGCGCTGGGGGCATCTACCCACGAGCAGTACTTC. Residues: CASSLALGASTHEQYF.

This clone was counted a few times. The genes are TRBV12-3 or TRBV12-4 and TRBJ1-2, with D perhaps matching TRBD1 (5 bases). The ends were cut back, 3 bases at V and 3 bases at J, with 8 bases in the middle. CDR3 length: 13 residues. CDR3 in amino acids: CASSFGTDYGYTF. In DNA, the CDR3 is TGTGCCAGCAGTTTCGGGACGGACTATGGCTACACCTTC.

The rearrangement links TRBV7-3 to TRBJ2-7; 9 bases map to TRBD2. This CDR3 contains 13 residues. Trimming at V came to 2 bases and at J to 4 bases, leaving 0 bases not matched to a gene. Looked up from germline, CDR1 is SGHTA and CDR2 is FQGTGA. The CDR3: CASSLLAGYEQYF. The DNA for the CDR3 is TGTGCCAGCAGCTTACTAGCGGGATACGAGCAGTACTTC.

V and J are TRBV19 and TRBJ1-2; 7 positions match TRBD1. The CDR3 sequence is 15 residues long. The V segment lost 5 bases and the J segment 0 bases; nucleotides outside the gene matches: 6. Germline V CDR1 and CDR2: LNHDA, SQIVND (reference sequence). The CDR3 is CASSPMGQTNYGYTF. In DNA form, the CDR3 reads TGTGCCAGTAGTCCAATGGGACAGACTAACTATGGCTACACCTTC.

CDR3 residues: CASSLDGRGAYNEQFF. Here the CDR3 DNA reads TGTGCCAGCAGCTTAGATGGGCGGGGGGCCTACAATGAGCAGTTCTTC. The chain has TRBV11-3 and TRBJ2-1; TRBD2 matches at 8 bases. Trimming removed 0 bases from V and 2 bases from J; junction bases left unmatched: 3. Germline-derived CDR1 and CDR2 are SGHNT and YENEEA. This CDR3 contains 16 residues. The full variable domain, completed using reference TRBV11-3 and TRBJ2-1, is EAGVVQSPRYKIIEKKQPVAFWCNPISGHNTLYWYLQNLGQGPELLIRYENEEAVDDSQLPKDRFSAERLKGVDSTLKIQPAELGDSAVYLCASSLDGRGAYNEQFFGPGTRLTVL.

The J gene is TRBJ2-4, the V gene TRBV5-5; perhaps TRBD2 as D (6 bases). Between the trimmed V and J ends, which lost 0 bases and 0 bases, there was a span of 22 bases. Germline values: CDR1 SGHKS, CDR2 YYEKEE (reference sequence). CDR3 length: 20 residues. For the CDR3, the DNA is TGTGCCAGCAGCTTGGAGTATCGGGGCGGGGCGAAGCTAGCCAAAAACATTCAGTACTTC. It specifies CASSLEYRGGAKLAKNIQYF. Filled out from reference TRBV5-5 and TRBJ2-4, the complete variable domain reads DAGVTQSPTHLIKTRGQQVTLRCSPISGHKSVSWYQQVLGQGPQFIFQYYEKEERGRGNFPDRFSARQFPNYSSELNVNALLLGDSALYLCASSLEYRGGAKLAKNIQYFGAGTRLSVL.

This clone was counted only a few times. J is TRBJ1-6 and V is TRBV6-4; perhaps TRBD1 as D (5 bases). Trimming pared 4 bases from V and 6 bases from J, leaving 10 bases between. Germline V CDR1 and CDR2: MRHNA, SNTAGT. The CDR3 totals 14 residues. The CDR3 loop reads CASSAGTGNSPLHF. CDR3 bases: TGTGCCAGCAGTGCCGGGACGGGTAATTCACCCCTCCACTTT.

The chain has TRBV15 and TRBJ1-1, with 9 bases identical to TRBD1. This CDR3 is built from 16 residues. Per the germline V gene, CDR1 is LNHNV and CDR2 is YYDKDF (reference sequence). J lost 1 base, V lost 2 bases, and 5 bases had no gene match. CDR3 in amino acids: CATSRPGQGANTEAFF. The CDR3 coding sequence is TGTGCCACCAGCAGACCGGGACAGGGTGCGAACACTGAAGCTTTCTTT.

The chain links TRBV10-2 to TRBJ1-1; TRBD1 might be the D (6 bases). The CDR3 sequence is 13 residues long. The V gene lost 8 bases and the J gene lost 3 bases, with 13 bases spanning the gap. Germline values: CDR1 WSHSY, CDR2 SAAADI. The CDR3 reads CASEGPGDTEAFF. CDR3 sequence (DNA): TGCGCCAGCGAGGGACCAGGGGACACTGAAGCTTTCTTT.

The CDR3 here is CASSSGTRSTDTQYF. CDR3 nucleotide sequence: TGTGCCAGCAGCTCGGGGACTCGAAGCACAGATACGCAGTATTTT. V and J are TRBV7-3 and TRBJ2-3, with D possibly being TRBD2 (6 bases). The CDR3 runs 15 residues. Germline V gene lookup returns CDR1 SGHTA and CDR2 FQGTGA. The V gene lost 4 bases and the J gene lost 0 bases, with 11 bases spanning the gap.

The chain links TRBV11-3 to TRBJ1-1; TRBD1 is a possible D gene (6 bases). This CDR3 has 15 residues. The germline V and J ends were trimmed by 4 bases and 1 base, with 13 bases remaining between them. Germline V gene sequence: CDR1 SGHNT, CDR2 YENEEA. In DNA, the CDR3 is TGTGCCAGCAGCTCCCCGGACAGCTCGAACACTGAAGCTTTCTTT. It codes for CASSSPDSSNTEAFF.

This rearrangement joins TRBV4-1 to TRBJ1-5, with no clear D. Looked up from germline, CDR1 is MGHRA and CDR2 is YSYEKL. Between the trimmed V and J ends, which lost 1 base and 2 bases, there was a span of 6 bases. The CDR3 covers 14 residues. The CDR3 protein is CASSQVLGNQPQHF. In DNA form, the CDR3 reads TGCGCCAGCAGCCAAGTCCTGGGCAATCAGCCCCAGCATTTT.

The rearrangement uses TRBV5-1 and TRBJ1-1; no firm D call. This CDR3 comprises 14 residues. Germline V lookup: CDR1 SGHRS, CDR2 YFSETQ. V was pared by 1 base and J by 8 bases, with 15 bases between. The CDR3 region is CASSLMGGSREAFF. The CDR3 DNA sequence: TGCGCCAGCAGCTTGATGGGCGGAAGCCGAGAAGCTTTCTTT.

This CDR3 is CSAGTGGSGYTF. In DNA form, the CDR3 reads TGCAGCGCCGGGACAGGGGGTTCTGGCTACACCTTC. The genes are TRBV29-1 and TRBJ1-2; TRBD1 matches 11 bases. Losses at the gene ends were 7 bases for V and 7 bases for J; bases not matched to a gene: 5. CDR3 length: 12 residues. Germline CDR1 is SQVTM and CDR2 is ANQGSEA.

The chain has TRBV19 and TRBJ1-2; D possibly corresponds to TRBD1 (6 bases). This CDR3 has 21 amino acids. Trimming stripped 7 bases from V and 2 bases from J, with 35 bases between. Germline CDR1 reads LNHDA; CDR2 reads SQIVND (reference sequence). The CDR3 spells CASILVELWGGDSRLNYGYTF. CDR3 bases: TGTGCCAGTATATTGGTCGAGTTATGGGGGGGCGATTCGAGGCTGAACTATGGCTACACCTTC.

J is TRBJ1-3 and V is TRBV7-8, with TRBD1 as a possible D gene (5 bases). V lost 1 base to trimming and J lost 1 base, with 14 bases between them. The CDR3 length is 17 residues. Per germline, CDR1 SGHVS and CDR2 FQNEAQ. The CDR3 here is CASSLVQGRRSGNTIYF. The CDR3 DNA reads TGTGCCAGCAGCTTAGTTCAGGGTCGCAGATCTGGAAACACCATATATTTT.

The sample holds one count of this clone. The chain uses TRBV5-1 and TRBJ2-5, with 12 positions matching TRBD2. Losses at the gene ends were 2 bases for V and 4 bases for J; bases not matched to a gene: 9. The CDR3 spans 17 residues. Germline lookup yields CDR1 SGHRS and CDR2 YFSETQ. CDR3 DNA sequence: TGCGCCAGCAGCTTCCGACGACTAGCGGGGGACGGAGAGACCCAGTACTTC. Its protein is CASSFRRLAGDGETQYF. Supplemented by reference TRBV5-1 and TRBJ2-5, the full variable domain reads KAGVTQTPRYLIKTRGQQVTLSCSPISGHRSVSWYQQTPGQGLQFLFEYFSETQRNKGNFPGRFSGRQFSNSRSEMNVSTLELGDSALYLCASSFRRLAGDGETQYFGPGTRLLVL.

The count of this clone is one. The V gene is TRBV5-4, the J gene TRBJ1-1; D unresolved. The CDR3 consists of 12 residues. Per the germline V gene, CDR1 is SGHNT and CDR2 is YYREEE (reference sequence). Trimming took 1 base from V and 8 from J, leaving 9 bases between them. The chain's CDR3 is CASSLQWSEAFF. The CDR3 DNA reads TGTGCCAGCAGCTTGCAATGGAGCGAAGCTTTCTTT.

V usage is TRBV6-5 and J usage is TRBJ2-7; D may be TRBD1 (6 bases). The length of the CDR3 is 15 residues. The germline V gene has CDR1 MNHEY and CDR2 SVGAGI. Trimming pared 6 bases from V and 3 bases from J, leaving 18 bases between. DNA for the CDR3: TGTGCCAGCAGCCGAGCCGTCAGGGGTAACTACGAGCAGTACTTC. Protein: CASSRAVRGNYEQYF.

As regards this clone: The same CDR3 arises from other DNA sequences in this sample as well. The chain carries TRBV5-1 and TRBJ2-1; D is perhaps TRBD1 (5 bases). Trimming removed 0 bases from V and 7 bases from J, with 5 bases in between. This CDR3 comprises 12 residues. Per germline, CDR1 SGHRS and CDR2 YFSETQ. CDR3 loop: CASSLEGNEQFF. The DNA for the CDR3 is TGCGCCAGCAGCTTGGAGGGGAATGAGCAGTTCTTC.

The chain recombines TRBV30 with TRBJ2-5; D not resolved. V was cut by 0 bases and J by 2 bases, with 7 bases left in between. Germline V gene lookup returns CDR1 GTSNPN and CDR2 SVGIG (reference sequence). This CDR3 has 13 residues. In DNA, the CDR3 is TGTGCCTGGAGTGTAAGTGGGCAAGAGACCCAGTACTTC. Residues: CAWSVSGQETQYF.

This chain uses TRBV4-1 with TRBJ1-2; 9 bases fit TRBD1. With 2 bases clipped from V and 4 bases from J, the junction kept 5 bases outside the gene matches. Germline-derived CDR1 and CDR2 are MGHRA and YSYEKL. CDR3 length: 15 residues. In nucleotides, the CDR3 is TGCGCCAGCAGCCAACTGACAGGGGGGAGCTATGGCTACACCTTC. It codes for CASSQLTGGSYGYTF.